The 22 T cell receptor beta chains reported below all come from one sample, sequenced in a study of blood T cells in healthy people across ages. Primed by a sample-barcoded 5' primer and a J-beta primer mix, a second PCR proceeded for about 6 to 11 cycles. TCRdb reprocessed the 5' RACE reads via MiXCR and lists one record per CDR3 protein. The sample records more than 500,000 distinct CDR3 sequences, about 26% being singletons. These same data were also listed under a study on T cells of mothers and their children.

Sequences were obtained from blood. These receptors all come from a boy aged 2 to 10 in good health.

The chain links TRBV13 to TRBJ1-1, with TRBD1 as a possible D gene (6 bases). With 5 bases removed from V and 2 bases from J, the gap between germline ends came to 15 bases. The germline gives CDR1 PRHDT, CDR2 FYEKMQ (reference sequence). This CDR3 has 15 residues. The CDR3 reads CASSTGQNFNTEAFF. DNA of the CDR3: TGTGCCAGCAGCACCGGACAGAACTTTAACACTGAAGCTTTCTTT.

The gene calls are TRBV12-3 or TRBV12-4 and TRBJ1-1; D gene uncertain. This CDR3 has 14 residues. The ends were cut back, 7 bases at V and 2 bases at J, with 14 bases in the middle. The CDR3 loop reads CASTSDYQNTEAFF. CDR3 sequence (DNA): TGTGCCAGCACTTCCGACTACCAAAACACTGAAGCTTTCTTT.

Only a few counts were recorded for this clonotype. The chain is built from TRBV7-8 and TRBJ1-2; D possibly corresponds to TRBD1 (5 bases). Trimming cost V 5 bases and J 7 bases, with 14 bases left between them. There are 13 residues in the CDR3. Per the germline V gene, CDR1 is SGHVS and CDR2 is FQNEAQ. The CDR3 region has the DNA TGTGCCAGCAGCATAGACCGACAGCGTGGCTACACCTTC. Its translation is CASSIDRQRGYTF.

The chain's CDR3 is CAISGTGTNTEAFF. The CDR3 region has the DNA TGTGCCATCAGTGGGACAGGAACGAACACTGAAGCTTTCTTT. This chain connects TRBV10-3 to TRBJ1-1, with TRBD1 identical over 7 bases. The CDR3 extends over 14 amino acids. Trimming cost V 4 bases and J 1 base; bases outside gene matches: 3. CDR1 and CDR2 from the germline V gene are ENHRY and SYGVKD.

The J gene is TRBJ2-2, the V gene TRBV5-1, with 8 positions matching TRBD2. The CDR3 contains 18 residues. The junction had 16 bases not matched to a gene; V was cut back by 7 bases and J by 2 bases. Germline CDR1 is SGHRS and CDR2 is YFSETQ. This chain's CDR3 is CASRWWEASGRNTGELFF. The DNA for the CDR3 is TGCGCCAGCCGCTGGTGGGAGGCTAGCGGGCGCAACACCGGGGAGCTGTTTTTT.

The gene calls are TRBV11-3 and TRBJ2-5, with D possibly matching TRBD2 (6 bases). The germline V gene encodes CDR1 SGHNT and CDR2 YENEEA. The CDR3 contains 13 residues. With 4 bases removed from V and 10 bases from J, the gap between germline ends came to 16 bases. This chain's CDR3 is CASSSSEGRFQYF. The CDR3 DNA follows: TGTGCCAGCAGCTCCTCTGAGGGGAGGTTCCAGTACTTC.

The chain uses TRBV20-1 and TRBJ1-2; no reliable D call. This CDR3 region has 12 residues. Trimming shortened V by 2 bases and J by 10 bases, and 14 bases separated the two germline ends. Germline V gene sequence: CDR1 DFQATT, CDR2 SNEGSKA (reference sequence). Here the CDR3 DNA reads TGCAGTGCTAGACTGAACTCTTATCTCTACACCTTC. It encodes CSARLNSYLYTF.

The table lists this clonotype with a few counts. The chain carries TRBV5-4 and TRBJ2-2; no clear D gene. The CDR3 runs to 12 residues. Germline CDR1 and CDR2: SGHNT and YYREEE (reference sequence). The germline V and J ends were trimmed by 0 bases and 7 bases, with 4 bases remaining between them. CDR3 in DNA: TGTGCCAGCAGCTTGGATATCGGGGAGCTGTTTTTT. This codes for CASSLDIGELFF.

The V call is TRBV15, the J call TRBJ2-5; perhaps TRBD1 as D (6 bases). The J call may not be correct, given that the DNA end is closer to TRBJ2-1. This CDR3 is 12 amino acids long. Germline loops: CDR1 LNHNV, CDR2 YYDKDF (reference sequence). CDR3 amino acids: CATKQGGDEQFF. The CDR3, as DNA: TGTGCCACGAAACAGGGTGGGGATGAGCAGTTCTTC.

About this clonotype: At one end the junction does not follow the germline gene, possibly because of a read error. This sequence joins TRBV12-3 or TRBV12-4 and TRBJ2-3; the D gene is possibly TRBD2 (5 bases). CDR3 length: 15 amino acids. CDR3 DNA: TGTGCCAGCAGTGCTAGCAGAGTGAGCAGAGATACGGAGTATTTT. It encodes CASSASRVSRDTEYF.

The chain uses TRBV29-1 and TRBJ1-4; D possibly corresponds to TRBD1 (5 bases). The CDR3 runs to 13 residues. Germline lookup yields CDR1 SQVTM and CDR2 ANQGSEA. The ends were cut back, 5 bases at V and 8 bases at J, with 15 bases in the middle. Written as DNA, the CDR3 is TGCAGCGTTCAACCTTCCGGGGCGGAAAAACTGTTTTTT. It yields the protein CSVQPSGAEKLFF.

The chain has TRBV4-3 and TRBJ2-7; D ambiguous. V lost 1 base to trimming and J lost 2 bases, with 9 bases between them. Per germline, CDR1 LGHNA and CDR2 YSLEER. The CDR3 is 14 amino acids. CDR3 amino acids: CASSQGLGPYEQYF. The CDR3 DNA reads as TGCGCCAGCAGCCAAGGGCTAGGTCCCTACGAGCAGTACTTC.

There are a few counts of this clonotype. The chain combines TRBV20-1 with TRBJ2-1; TRBD2 matches 12 bases. Trimming cost V 2 bases and J 4 bases; bases outside gene matches: 6. Germline lookup yields CDR1 DFQATT and CDR2 SNEGSKA (reference sequence). The CDR3 has 16 amino acids. The CDR3 nucleotides are TGCAGTGCTAGACTAGCGGGGGGGCTTGGGTACAATGAGCAGTTCTTC. Amino acid sequence: CSARLAGGLGYNEQFF.

The chain links TRBV14 to TRBJ2-3, with TRBD1 identical over 7 bases. The germline V gene has CDR1 SGHDN and CDR2 FVKESK. The ends lost 2 bases at V and 10 bases at J; junction bases unmatched: 6. CDR3 length: 13 residues. The CDR3 protein is CASSQRTGPSQYF. CDR3 coding DNA: TGTGCCAGCAGCCAACGGACAGGACCTTCGCAGTATTTT.

This rearrangement joins TRBV9 to TRBJ2-5; tentatively, D is TRBD1 or TRBD2 (5 bases each). V was trimmed by 2 bases and J by 2 bases, leaving 7 bases between them. The CDR3 consists of 13 residues. Germline assignment: CDR1 SGDLS and CDR2 YYNGEE. The CDR3 is CASSVGTQETQYF. DNA of the CDR3: TGTGCCAGCAGCGTTGGGACGCAAGAGACCCAGTACTTC.

About this clonotype itself: At one boundary the junction diverges from the germline segment, which might be a read error. V usage is TRBV7-2 and J usage is TRBJ2-7, with TRBD2 identical over 9 bases. Germline V CDR1 and CDR2: SGHTA, FQGNSA. CDR3 size: 13 residues. The CDR3 region has the DNA TGTGCCAGCAACCTAGCGGGGTCCTCCGAGCAGTACTTC. Translated, it gives CASNLAGSSEQYF.

This clonotype showed up just a few times. This chain connects TRBV7-8 to TRBJ2-6, with TRBD1 matching over 8 bases. Per germline, CDR1 SGHVS and CDR2 FQNEAQ. J was trimmed by 4 bases and V by 4 bases; bases with no gene match: 9. This CDR3 is 17 amino acids long. The CDR3 DNA follows: TGTGCCAGCAGCTCAGGACAGGGATCGTTCGGGGCCAACGTCCTGACTTTC. It specifies CASSSGQGSFGANVLTF.

The chain joins TRBV20-1 to TRBJ2-5; 12 positions match TRBD2. The CDR3 length is 16 residues. CDR1 and CDR2 from the germline V gene are DFQATT and SNEGSKA (reference sequence). J gave up 4 bases and V 3 bases, and 9 bases lay outside the gene matches. Here the CDR3 DNA reads TGCAGTGCTAGCCCCATCAGGACTAGCGGGACAGAGACCCAGTACTTC. Protein sequence: CSASPIRTSGTETQYF.

The V gene is TRBV11-2, the J gene TRBJ2-1; D might be TRBD2 (5 bases). Germline assignment: CDR1 SGHAT and CDR2 FQNNGV. Trimming took 5 bases from V and 7 from J, leaving 12 bases between them. This CDR3 has 13 residues. CDR3 sequence: CASSPSRENEQFF. The CDR3 DNA follows: TGTGCCAGCAGCCCATCGAGGGAGAATGAGCAGTTCTTC.

The chain links TRBV6-1 to TRBJ2-5; D is undetermined. Germline CDR1 reads MNHNS; CDR2 reads SASEGT. The CDR3 length is 14 residues. V lost 6 bases to trimming and J lost 5 bases, with 16 bases between them. CDR3 loop: CASRRPHRVETQYF. CDR3 bases: TGTGCCAGCAGAAGGCCCCATCGGGTTGAGACCCAGTACTTC.

This clonotype was detected a few times. This chain connects TRBV7-7 to TRBJ1-1; D gene unclear. From germline, CDR1 is SSHAT and CDR2 FNYEAQ (reference sequence). This CDR3 is built from 16 residues. V lost 1 base, J lost 3 bases, and 15 bases lay in between. The CDR3 region has the DNA TGTGCCAGCAGCTTAGGTCAGGCGGCATCCGACACTGAAGCTTTCTTT. Residues: CASSLGQAASDTEAFF.

In its sample, this clonotype was seen many times. The V gene is TRBV29-1, the J gene TRBJ2-7; the match to TRBD2 covers 12 bases. Germline lookup yields CDR1 SQVTM and CDR2 ANQGSEA. Germline trimming cut 5 bases from V and 3 bases from J; bases unmatched to any gene: 5. The CDR3 loop spans 14 amino acids. CDR3 in amino acids: CSVLTSGRIYEQYF. DNA of the CDR3: TGCAGCGTTCTAACTAGCGGGAGGATCTACGAGCAGTACTTC.